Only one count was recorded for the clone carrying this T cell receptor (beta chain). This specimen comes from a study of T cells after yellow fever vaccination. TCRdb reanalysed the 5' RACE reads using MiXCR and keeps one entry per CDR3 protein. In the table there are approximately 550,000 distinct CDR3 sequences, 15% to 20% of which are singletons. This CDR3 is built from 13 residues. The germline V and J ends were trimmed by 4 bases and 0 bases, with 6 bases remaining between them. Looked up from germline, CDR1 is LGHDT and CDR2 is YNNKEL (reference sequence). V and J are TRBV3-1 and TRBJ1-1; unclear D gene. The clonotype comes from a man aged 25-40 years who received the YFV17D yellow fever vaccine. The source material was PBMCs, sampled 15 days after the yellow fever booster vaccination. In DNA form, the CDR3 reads TGTGCCAGCAGCCGGATGATGAACACTGAAGCTTTCTTT. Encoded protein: CASSRMMNTEAFF.